This T cell receptor (beta chain) comes out of a study of blood T cell repertoires in COVID-19. Germline CDR1 reads SGHTS; CDR2 reads YDEGEE. This CDR3 has 15 amino acids. The V and J ends lost 1 base and 0 bases respectively, with 11 bases between them. Data came from immunoSEQ multiplex PCR; TCRdb stores just in-frame clones and leaves some out. The sample includes 200,000 to 250,000 clones, over 80% of them seen just once. The TCR sequence derives from a woman aged 40 to 50 who had recovered from COVID-19. The rearrangement joins TRBV5-8 to TRBJ2-7; maybe TRBD2 (6 bases). Input material: PBMCs or T cells enriched from blood (not recorded which). The CDR3 coding sequence is TGTGCCAGCAGCTTGCGGGGGTCCTCCTCCTACGAGCAGTACGTC. It translates to CASSLRGSSSYEQYV.